The 7 T cell receptor beta chains below come from one sample, sequenced in a study of tumor-infiltrating lymphocytes in oesophageal squamous cell carcinoma. TCRdb re-analysed the PCR reads in MiXCR, keeping a single row per CDR3 protein. The sample has 15,000 to 20,000 distinct CDR3 sequences, approximately 46% seen once. The specimen sequenced was blood. The receptor set was obtained from a female donor with esophageal squamous cell carcinoma.

This clonotype was recorded a few times. A junction end diverges from the germline sequence, so it may reflect a read error. The chain uses TRBV27 and TRBJ1-6; weak D call: TRBD1 (5 bases). This CDR3 spans 15 amino acids. Looked up from germline, CDR1 is MNHEY and CDR2 is SMNVEV (reference sequence). CDR3 in DNA: TGTGCCAGCAGTTTCTCCGCCGGGGCCTACAATGAGCAGTACTTT. This sequence encodes CASSFSAGAYNEQYF.

V is TRBV2 and J is TRBJ1-5; D not certain. Germline loops: CDR1 SNHLY, CDR2 FYNNEI. V lost 5 bases to trimming and J lost 0 bases, with 11 bases between them. The CDR3 totals 15 residues. The CDR3 is CASSHSSLSNQPQHF. The CDR3 region has the DNA TGTGCCAGCAGTCATTCATCCCTTAGCAATCAGCCCCAGCATTTT.

By frequency in the sample, this clonotype is medium-sized. The V call is TRBV12-3 or TRBV12-4, the J call TRBJ2-1; TRBD2 might be the D (6 bases). This CDR3 comprises 12 residues. With 8 bases removed from V and 4 bases from J, the gap between germline ends came to 9 bases. CDR3 sequence (DNA): TGTGCCAGCTGGGCGGGGTACAATGAGCAGTTCTTC. Translation: CASWAGYNEQFF.

This chain links TRBV6-6 with TRBJ2-4, with TRBD1 identical over 7 bases. The J call may be mistaken, given a closer DNA end match to TRBJ2-7. CDR1 is MNHNY, CDR2 SVGAGI, per germline (reference sequence). This CDR3 has 15 residues. This chain's CDR3 is CASSSRGGASYEQYF. The CDR3 coding sequence is TGTGCCAGCAGTTCTCGAGGGGGCGCCTCCTACGAGCAGTACTTC.

V is TRBV7-2 and J is TRBJ1-1; 7 bases map to TRBD1. The assigned J gene may be wrong: the sequence end matches TRBJ1-6 better. This CDR3 has 16 amino acids. CDR1 is SGHTA and CDR2 is FQGNSA in the germline V gene. The CDR3 sequence is CASSLGWAGGNSPLHF. In DNA, the CDR3 is TGTGCCAGCAGCTTAGGCTGGGCAGGGGGTAATTCACCCCTCCACTTT.

This clonotype was seen a few times. The chain is built from TRBV20-1 and TRBJ2-4; TRBD2 matches 8 bases. TRBJ2-7 matches the DNA end more closely, so the J call is doubtful. The germline CDR1 and CDR2 sequences are DFQATT and SNEGSKA (reference sequence). The CDR3 sequence is 13 residues long. The CDR3 sequence: CSAREGVTYEQYF. The CDR3 DNA is TGCAGTGCCCGGGAGGGGGTAACCTACGAGCAGTACTTC.

The table lists this clonotype with a few counts. It is likely a read error, because the conserved phenylalanine at the end of the CDR3 is missing. The DNA is left out, because the CDR3 cannot be placed on it with certainty; the CDR3 is given as TCRdb lists it. The chain combines TRBV11-2 with TRBJ2-1; TRBD1, as called in the table, went unchecked against the DNA. The CDR3 has 16 residues if both end residues are counted. The V gene's germline CDR1 is SGHAT and CDR2 FQNNGV. Here the CDR3 reads CASSLAGQPYGYTFGS.